This TCR beta chain was captured by sequencing in a study of vaccination effects on CD4 cells after COVID-19. Comment on this clone: What it recognizes is unknown.

Antigen-specific CD4+ T cells were first expanded with viral peptide pools by the ViraFEST assay and only then sequenced. Cells that had been cultured for approximately eleven days were the source of isolated CD4+ T cells. People in the vaccine group had not been infected with SARS-CoV-2 before, and their nucleocapsid antibodies were negative. Using immunoSEQ multiplex PCR, the repertoire was profiled, and TCRdb retains in-frame clones only, with some absent. The table records 52,000 or so clones, roughly two thirds of them present only once. This CDR3 spans 12 amino acids. In germline, CDR1 is ENHRY, CDR2 SYGVKD. V shed 6 bases and J shed 0 bases, with 5 bases lying between them.

V gene TRBV10-3 combines with J gene TRBJ1-2; D is unresolved. The receptor was isolated from a human donor who received a COVID-19 vaccine. Specimen: CD4+ T cells from PBMCs cultured with SARS-CoV-2 spike peptides, collected before COVID-19 vaccination. The CDR3 sequence: CAISDSNYGYTF. In nucleotides, the CDR3 is TGTGCCATCAGCGACTCTAACTATGGCTACACCTTC.